Shown below are 3 T cell receptor beta chains from a single sample sequenced in a study of blood T cell repertoires in COVID-19. Here immunoSEQ multiplex PCR was the method, and the copy in TCRdb shows in-frame clones only, minus some. The sample consists of roughly 100,000 clones, under 80% of them appearing once. The sequenced material came from peripheral blood. The receptors derive from a woman aged 70-85 years with acute or convalescent COVID-19.

The chain combines TRBV29-1 with TRBJ1-1; TRBD1 matches 8 bases. The germline V gene encodes CDR1 SQVTM and CDR2 ANQGSEA. Unmatched junction bases numbered 11, after V lost 2 bases and J lost 6 bases. This CDR3 has 15 residues. This CDR3 is CSVERGTGAIPEAFF. The CDR3 nucleotides read TGCAGCGTTGAAAGAGGGACAGGCGCTATTCCTGAAGCTTTCTTT.

The rearrangement links TRBV19 to TRBJ1-4, with D maybe TRBD1 (5 bases). Germline CDR1 is LNHDA and CDR2 is SQIVND (reference sequence). Trimming removed 3 bases from V and 8 bases from J, with 10 bases in between. The CDR3 has 13 amino acids. The CDR3 DNA reads as TGTGCCAGTAGTATCAGGGTACGGGAAAAACTGTTTTTT. It is translated as CASSIRVREKLFF.

This rearrangement joins TRBV3-1 (or the pseudogene TRBV3-2) to TRBJ1-1; TRBD1 matches at 9 bases. CDR1 LGHDT and CDR2 YNNKEL come from the germline V gene (reference sequence). This CDR3 has 14 amino acids. V lost 5 bases and J lost 8; bases outside the gene matches: 9. The DNA for the CDR3 is TGTGCCAGCAGCGCGGGACAGGGAAAAACCGAAGCTTTCTTT. Residues: CASSAGQGKTEAFF.